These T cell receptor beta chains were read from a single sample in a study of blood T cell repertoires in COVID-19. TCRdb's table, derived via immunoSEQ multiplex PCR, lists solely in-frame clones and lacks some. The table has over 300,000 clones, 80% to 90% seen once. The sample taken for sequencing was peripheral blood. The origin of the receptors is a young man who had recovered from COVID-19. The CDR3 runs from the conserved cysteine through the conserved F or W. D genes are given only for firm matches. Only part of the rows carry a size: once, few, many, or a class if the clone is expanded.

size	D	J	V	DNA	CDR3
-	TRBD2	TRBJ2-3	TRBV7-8	TGTGCCAGCGGCGAGCTGGCGGGGGGCACAGATACGCAGTATTTT	CASGELAGGTDTQYF
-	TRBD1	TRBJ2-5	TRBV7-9	TGTGCCAGCAGCCGGACAGGGGGGACAGAGACCCAGTACTTC	CASSRTGGTETQYF
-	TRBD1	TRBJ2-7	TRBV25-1	TGTGCCAGCAGTGAAACAGGGGCCTCCTACGAGCAGTACTTC	CASSETGASYEQYF
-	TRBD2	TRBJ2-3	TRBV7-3	TGTGCCAGCAGCTTCTATAGCGGGAGAGGAGATACGCAGTATTTT	CASSFYSGRGDTQYF
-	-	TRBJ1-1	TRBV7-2	TGTGCCAGCAGCTTACAGAGGGGGACTGAAGCTTTCTTT	CASSLQRGTEAFF
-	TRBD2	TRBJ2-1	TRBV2	TGTGCCAGCAGTCCCGGGACTAGCCTTCTTAACTACAATGAGCAGTTCTTC	CASSPGTSLLNYNEQFF
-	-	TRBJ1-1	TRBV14	TGTGCCAGCAGCCATGGCATTGAAGCTTTCTTT	CASSHGIEAFF
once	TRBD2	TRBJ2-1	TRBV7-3	TGTGCCAGCAGCATTTCTAGCGGGAGGGCCGGCTACAATGAGCAGTTCTTC	CASSISSGRAGYNEQFF
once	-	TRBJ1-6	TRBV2	TGTGCCAGCGAACCCCCCCGGAATTCACCCCTCCACTTT	CASEPPRNSPLHF
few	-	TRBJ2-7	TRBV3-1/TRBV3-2	TGTGCCAGCAGCCAAGTTTGGACGGAGGTGCAGTACTTC	CASSQVWTEVQYF
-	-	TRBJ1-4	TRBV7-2	TGTGCCAGCAGCTTACGTCAGGGCGATGAAAAACTGTTTTTT	CASSLRQGDEKLFF
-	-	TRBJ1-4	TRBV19	TGTGCCAGTAGTCCTGCAACAGGGTGGCCAACTAATGAAAAACTGTTTTTT	CASSPATGWPTNEKLFF
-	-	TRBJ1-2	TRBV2	TGTGCCAGCAGTGAATGGCAGGGCTTGAATGGCTACACCTTC	CASSEWQGLNGYTF
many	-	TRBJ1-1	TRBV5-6	TGTGCCAGCAGCTTGCAGGGGCTGGTGTCTGGCGAAGCTTTCTTT	CASSLQGLVSGEAFF
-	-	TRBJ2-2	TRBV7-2	TGTGCCAGCAGCTTAGTTTTCAGTCCCACCGGGGAGCTGTTTTTT	CASSLVFSPTGELFF
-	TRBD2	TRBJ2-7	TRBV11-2	TGTGCCAGCAGCCCCAGCGGACTAGCGGCAGTCTCCTACGAGCAGTACTTC	CASSPSGLAAVSYEQYF
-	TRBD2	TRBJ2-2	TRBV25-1	TGTGCCAGCAGTCCAACGACTAGCGGGAGGTGGAACACCGGGGAGCTGTTTTTT	CASSPTTSGRWNTGELFF
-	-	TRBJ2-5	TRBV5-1	TGCGCCAGCGCTTCTGGGACAAGCCGGGAGACCCAGTACTTC	CASASGTSRETQYF
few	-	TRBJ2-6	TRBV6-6	TGTGCCAGCAGCCCAGGCTCTGGGGCCAACGTCCTGACTTTC	CASSPGSGANVLTF
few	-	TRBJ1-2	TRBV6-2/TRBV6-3	TGTGCCAGCAGTTACCCCGGGACTTTCTATGGCTACACCTTC	CASSYPGTFYGYTF
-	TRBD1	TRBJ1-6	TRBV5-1	TGCGCCAGCAGCCAGAGACAGGGGGATAATTCACCCCTCCACTTT	CASSQRQGDNSPLHF
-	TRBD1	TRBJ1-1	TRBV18	TGTGCCAGCTCACCAAACAGGGGATTAAACACTGAAGCTTTCTTT	CASSPNRGLNTEAFF
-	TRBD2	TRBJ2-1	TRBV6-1	TGTGCCAGCAGTGAAGGGCTAGCGGGTCCCTACAATGAGCAGTTCTTC	CASSEGLAGPYNEQFF
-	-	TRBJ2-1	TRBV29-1	TGCAGCGTTGGGGGCGGGGAAAGCTCCTACAATGAGCAGTTCTTC	CSVGGGESSYNEQFF
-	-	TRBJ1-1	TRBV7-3	TGTGCCAGCAGCTTATCCGCCGGGGAGAACACTGAAGCTTTCTTT	CASSLSAGENTEAFF
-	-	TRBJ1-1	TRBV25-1	TGTGCCAGCAGTGACTTGACAGGAAGGAACACTGAAGCTTTCTTT	CASSDLTGRNTEAFF
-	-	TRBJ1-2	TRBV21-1	TGTGCCAGCTTTCAAAGAGGGAGCCTTGAGGACTATGGCTACACCTTC	CASFQRGSLEDYGYTF
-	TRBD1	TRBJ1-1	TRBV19	TGTGCCACCGAGAAAAGAGGACAGGGAGAGAACACTGAAGCTTTCTTT	CATEKRGQGENTEAFF
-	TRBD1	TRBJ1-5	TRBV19	TGTGCCAGTAGCTTACCGGGACAGGGAGGGTTTGGCAATCAGCCCCAGCATTTT	CASSLPGQGGFGNQPQHF
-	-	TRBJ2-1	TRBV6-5	TGTGCCAGCAGGCCCGGGACACCCACGTACAATGAGCAGTTCTTC	CASRPGTPTYNEQFF
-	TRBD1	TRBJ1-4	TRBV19	TGTGCCAGTATCGGACCGGGACAGCGTAATGAAAAACTGTTTTTT	CASIGPGQRNEKLFF
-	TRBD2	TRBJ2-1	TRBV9	TGTGCCAGCAGCGTAGACGTAGCGGGAGTGGTTGAGCAGTTCTTC	CASSVDVAGVVEQFF
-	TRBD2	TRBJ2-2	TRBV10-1	TGCGCCAGCAGTGAGTTACGACTAGCGGGAGGAACCGGGGAGCTGTTTTTT	CASSELRLAGGTGELFF
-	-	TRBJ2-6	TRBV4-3	TGCGCCAGCAGCCAAGATGGGGGGTCTAGTGGGGCCAACGTCCTGACTTTC	CASSQDGGSSGANVLTF
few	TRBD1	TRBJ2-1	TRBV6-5	TGTGCCAGCAGCCGGGACAGGGTCAACAATGAGCAGTTCTTC	CASSRDRVNNEQFF
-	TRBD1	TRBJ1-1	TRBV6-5	TGTGCCAGCAGTCCACGGACAGGGCTCGGTGAAGCTTTCTTT	CASSPRTGLGEAFF
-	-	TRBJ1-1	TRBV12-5	TGTGCTAGTGGTTTGACGGTGAACACTGAAGCTTTCTTT	CASGLTVNTEAFF
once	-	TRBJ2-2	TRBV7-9	TGTGCCAGCAGCTTAGTGTATCAGGGCACGAACACCGGGGAGCTGTTTTTT	CASSLVYQGTNTGELFF